These 31 T cell receptor beta chains originate from one sample sequenced in a study of OX40 agonist ivuxolimab in advanced cancers. Profiling relied on immunoSEQ multiplex PCR, and the TCRdb table lists in-frame clones only, not all of them. Of roughly 48,000 clones in the sample, 75% to 85% were seen once. Sequencing was performed on CD4+ or CD8+ T cells sorted from blood, taken in a trial of the OX40 agonist ivuxolimab. These receptors were obtained from an adult with an advanced solid tumor such as melanoma, head and neck, liver or kidney cancer.

The chain carries TRBV6-5 and TRBJ1-2, with 7 bases fitting TRBD1. The germline V gene encodes CDR1 MNHEY and CDR2 SVGAGI. The CDR3 has 12 amino acids. With 5 bases clipped from V and 5 bases from J, the junction kept 2 bases outside the gene matches. CDR3 coding DNA: TGTGCCAGCAGTACACAGGGGTATGGCTACACCTTC. This gives the protein CASSTQGYGYTF.

This clone appeared a single time. The junction differs from germline at one of its ends, possibly a read error. The chain is built from TRBV19 and TRBJ2-1; 8 bases match TRBD1. Per germline, CDR1 LNHDA and CDR2 SQIVND (reference sequence). The CDR3 is made up of 12 amino acids. This CDR3 is CASSTRTGHRIF. The CDR3 DNA is TGTGCCAGTAGTACCAGGACAGGGCACCGGATCTTC.

This clone has only a few counts. The chain combines TRBV9 with TRBJ1-6; D is undetermined. Looked up from germline, CDR1 is SGDLS and CDR2 is YYNGEE. The ends were cut back, 0 bases at V and 10 bases at J, with 11 bases in the middle. The CDR3 totals 14 residues. CDR3 in DNA: TGTGCCAGCAGCGTAGACTCTGTTTTGTCACCCCTCCACTTT. Its translation: CASSVDSVLSPLHF.

This chain joins TRBV18 and TRBJ1-4, with a possible D match to TRBD1 (6 bases). The ends were cut back, 1 base at V and 2 bases at J, with 8 bases in the middle. Germline V lookup: CDR1 KGHSH, CDR2 LQKENI. The CDR3 contains 15 residues. CDR3 amino acids: CASSPRQATNEKLFF. The CDR3 bases are TGTGCCAGCTCACCACGACAGGCTACTAATGAAAAACTGTTTTTT. Combining the CDR3 with reference TRBV18 and TRBJ1-4 gives the whole variable domain NAGVMQNPRHLVRRRGQEARLRCSPMKGHSHVYWYRQLPEEGLKFMVYLQKENIIDESGMPKERFSAEFPKEGPSILRIQQVVRGDSAAYFCASSPRQATNEKLFFGSGTQLSVL.

V gene TRBV29-1 combines with J gene TRBJ1-3; D is uncertain. This CDR3 is built from 14 residues. The germline V and J ends were trimmed by 5 bases and 0 bases, with 11 bases remaining between them. Germline V gene sequence: CDR1 SQVTM, CDR2 ANQGSEA. The CDR3 coding sequence is TGCAGCGTTTTAGGGAGTAGCTCTGGAAACACCATATATTTT. Translation gives CSVLGSSSGNTIYF.

The chain has TRBV7-2 and TRBJ2-3, with D maybe TRBD1 (6 bases). Trimming stripped 1 base from V and 4 bases from J, with 12 bases between. The CDR3 sequence is 15 residues long. The germline gives CDR1 SGHTA, CDR2 FQGNSA. CDR3 coding DNA: TGTGCCAGCAGCTTAGTTGGGAGACAGGCAGATACGCAGTATTTT. The encoded protein is CASSLVGRQADTQYF. The whole variable domain, remainder taken from reference TRBV7-2 and TRBJ2-3, is GAGVSQSPSNKVTEKGKDVELRCDPISGHTALYWYRQSLGQGLEFLIYFQGNSAPDKSGLPSDRFSAERTGGSVSTLTIQRTQQEDSAVYLCASSLVGRQADTQYFGPGTRLTVL.

CDR3 in amino acids: CASSQDGNYGYTF. The CDR3 DNA follows: TGCGCCAGCAGCCAGGACGGAAACTATGGCTACACCTTC. V and J are TRBV5-1 and TRBJ1-2, with unresolved D. The germline V and J ends were trimmed by 4 bases and 2 bases, with 9 bases remaining between them. Germline CDR1 SGHRS, CDR2 YFSETQ. CDR3 length: 13 residues.

This chain connects TRBV2 to TRBJ1-2, with unresolved D. CDR3 length: 11 residues. The germline gives CDR1 SNHLY, CDR2 FYNNEI. V was pared by 6 bases and J by 5 bases, with 7 bases between. Written as DNA, the CDR3 is TGTGCCAGCAGGCAGACTTATGGCTACACCTTC. Its protein is CASRQTYGYTF.

In regard to this clone: This specimen includes other DNA sequences encoding the same CDR3. The chain carries TRBV7-2 and TRBJ2-1, with a weak D call TRBD2 (6 bases). Germline V gives CDR1 SGHTA, CDR2 FQGNSA. The germline V and J ends were trimmed by 5 bases and 7 bases, with 9 bases remaining between them. This CDR3 region has 12 residues. The CDR3 region is CASSLTRNEQFF. CDR3 bases: TGTGCCAGCAGCCTGACTAGGAATGAGCAGTTCTTC.

CDR3 DNA: TGTGCCAGCACTCCGAGGGTCAGAGGCGGCTACACCTTC. Translated: CASTPRVRGGYTF. V is TRBV6-1 and J is TRBJ1-2; D uncertain. Germline CDR1 reads MNHNS; CDR2 reads SASEGT. V lost 7 bases to trimming and J lost 8 bases, with 17 bases between them. CDR3 length: 13 residues.

This chain links TRBV27 with TRBJ2-5, with TRBD2 as a possible D gene (6 bases). V was trimmed by 7 bases and J by 4 bases, leaving 16 bases between them. Per germline, CDR1 MNHEY and CDR2 SMNVEV (reference sequence). This CDR3 has 14 residues. CDR3 DNA sequence: TGTGCCAGCAAGGGCGCGGGGTGGAGAGAGACCCAGTACTTC. Translation: CASKGAGWRETQYF.

This clone was detected once. This chain's CDR3 is CASSQQGGHEQYF. As DNA, the CDR3 is TGTGCCAGCTCACAACAGGGTGGCCACGAGCAGTACTTC. This chain uses TRBV18 with TRBJ2-7, with a possible D match to TRBD1 (6 bases). CDR1 is KGHSH, CDR2 LQKENI, per germline. V lost 4 bases and J lost 5, with 12 bases in between. The CDR3 contains 13 residues. The whole variable domain, filled in from reference TRBV18 and TRBJ2-7, reads NAGVMQNPRHLVRRRGQEARLRCSPMKGHSHVYWYRQLPEEGLKFMVYLQKENIIDESGMPKERFSAEFPKEGPSILRIQQVVRGDSAAYFCASSQQGGHEQYFGPGTRLTVT.

V gene TRBV9 combines with J gene TRBJ1-3; D uncertain. V dropped 2 bases and J dropped 2 bases, with 5 bases sitting between them. The length of the CDR3 is 13 residues. Germline-derived CDR1 and CDR2 are SGDLS and YYNGEE. CDR3 coding DNA: TGTGCCAGCAGCGTGGAACCTGGAAACACCATATATTTT. This sequence encodes CASSVEPGNTIYF.

This clone has only one observation. The chain carries TRBV12-5 and TRBJ2-1, with a possible D match to TRBD2 (6 bases). V lost 6 bases to trimming and J lost 2 bases, with 14 bases between them. Germline V gene sequence: CDR1 LGHNT, CDR2 FRNRAP. The CDR3 is made up of 15 amino acids. This CDR3 is CASGLPGLPYNEQFF. CDR3 DNA: TGTGCTAGTGGCCTCCCGGGACTCCCCTACAATGAGCAGTTCTTC.

The rearrangement joins TRBV5-4 to TRBJ1-1, with 8 bases identical to TRBD1. CDR1 is SGHNT, CDR2 YYREEE, per germline (reference sequence). This CDR3 has 15 residues. The junction had 8 bases not matched to a gene; V was cut back by 2 bases and J by 5 bases. The CDR3 DNA is TGTGCCAGCAGCTTAGCAGGGGGCAGAATGACTGAAGCTTTCTTT. Amino acids: CASSLAGGRMTEAFF.

This clone turned up a few times. The chain is built from TRBV25-1 and TRBJ2-7; no reliable D call. The V gene lost 4 bases and the J gene lost 2 bases, with 9 bases spanning the gap. The germline gives CDR1 MGHDK, CDR2 SYGVNS. This CDR3 is built from 13 residues. The CDR3, as DNA: TGTGCCAGCAGTGTGGAGTATGCCTACGAGCAGTACTTC. Amino acids: CASSVEYAYEQYF.

This chain uses TRBV19 with TRBJ1-1; a weak D match, TRBD1 (6 bases). The germline gives CDR1 LNHDA, CDR2 SQIVND (reference sequence). The CDR3 has 16 amino acids. Between the trimmed V and J ends, which lost 3 bases and 0 bases, there was a span of 14 bases. The DNA of the CDR3 is TGTGCCAGTAGTATCCGACAGGTTGGAATGAACACTGAAGCTTTCTTT. It encodes CASSIRQVGMNTEAFF. Drawing the rest from reference TRBV19 and TRBJ1-1, the complete variable domain is DGGITQSPKYLFRKEGQNVTLSCEQNLNHDAMYWYRQDPGQGLRLIYYSQIVNDFQKGDIAEGYSVSREKKESFPLTVTSAQKNPTAFYLCASSIRQVGMNTEAFFGQGTRLTVV.

This chain links TRBV7-9 with TRBJ2-7, with D perhaps matching TRBD2 (5 bases). V was clipped by 0 bases and J by 6 bases, with 15 bases between them. This CDR3 spans 15 amino acids. Germline CDR1 reads SEHNR; CDR2 reads FQNEAQ (reference sequence). The DNA of the CDR3 is TGTGCCAGCAGCTTAGCTCGTGGGGAGATCTCCGAGCAGTACTTC. Protein: CASSLARGEISEQYF.

V and J are TRBV19 and TRBJ1-4, with 8 positions matching TRBD1. J was trimmed by 6 bases and V by 1 base; bases with no gene match: 1. Germline CDR1 reads LNHDA; CDR2 reads SQIVND (reference sequence). The CDR3 has 14 amino acids. CDR3 protein: CASSIAGGDEKLFF. The CDR3 DNA reads TGTGCCAGTAGTATAGCAGGGGGCGATGAAAAACTGTTTTTT. Full variable domain (outside the CDR3, taken from reference TRBV19 and TRBJ1-4): DGGITQSPKYLFRKEGQNVTLSCEQNLNHDAMYWYRQDPGQGLRLIYYSQIVNDFQKGDIAEGYSVSREKKESFPLTVTSAQKNPTAFYLCASSIAGGDEKLFFGSGTQLSVL.

This chain uses TRBV9 with TRBJ1-6, with TRBD1 as a possible D gene (5 bases). V shed 3 bases and J shed 11 bases, with 15 bases lying between them. The CDR3 is made up of 14 amino acids. Germline CDR1 is SGDLS and CDR2 is YYNGEE. CDR3 coding DNA: TGTGCCAGCAGCGCCGGGGCCCCGGGTCCACCCCTCCACTTT. It is translated as CASSAGAPGPPLHF.

This chain connects TRBV4-1 to TRBJ1-4; 7 nucleotides agree with TRBD1. Losses at the gene ends were 1 base for V and 7 bases for J; bases not matched to a gene: 6. Germline loops: CDR1 MGHRA, CDR2 YSYEKL. The CDR3 length is 15 residues. Written as DNA, the CDR3 is TGCGCCAGCAGCCAAGTAGGGACAGCTATTGAAAAACTGTTTTTT. Its protein is CASSQVGTAIEKLFF.

In its sample, this clone was seen a few times. This chain connects TRBV6-5 to TRBJ2-1; D unresolved. In germline, CDR1 is MNHEY, CDR2 SVGAGI. The CDR3 length is 13 residues. The V end was cut by 2 bases, the J end by 9 bases, with 11 bases between. In DNA, the CDR3 is TGTGCCAGCAGTTACCGCCGATATGGTGAGCAGTTCTTC. It is translated as CASSYRRYGEQFF.

The rearrangement uses TRBV6-1 and TRBJ1-1, with D possibly TRBD1 on 5 matching bases. Germline CDR1 and CDR2: MNHNS and SASEGT. V gave up 7 bases and J gave up 3 bases, with 15 bases separating them. The CDR3 has 14 amino acids. CDR3 in DNA: TGTGCCAGCACCATTCCAGGGACGGACACTGAAGCTTTCTTT. Translated, it gives CASTIPGTDTEAFF.

By sample share, this clone is medium-sized. The CDR3 spells CASSNDKDNSPLHF. In DNA, the CDR3 is TGTGCCAGTAGTAACGACAAGGATAATTCACCCCTCCACTTT. The chain couples TRBV19 to TRBJ1-6; D uncertain. CDR3 length: 14 residues. Germline V gene sequence: CDR1 LNHDA, CDR2 SQIVND (reference sequence). V was cut by 4 bases and J by 5 bases, with 9 bases left in between.

The gene calls are TRBV2 and TRBJ1-6; 9 bases are shared with TRBD1. Germline assignment: CDR1 SNHLY and CDR2 FYNNEI. With V trimmed by 5 bases and J by 8 bases, 1 base remained unmatched. The CDR3 totals 13 residues. This chain's CDR3 is CASSTGGDSPLHF. Here the CDR3 DNA reads TGTGCCAGCAGTACAGGGGGCGATTCACCCCTCCACTTT.

This chain joins TRBV7-3 and TRBJ2-2, with D unresolved. There are 13 residues in the CDR3. The germline V and J ends were trimmed by 4 bases and 2 bases, with 5 bases remaining between them. CDR1 and CDR2 (germline): SGHTA, FQGTGA. The CDR3 DNA is TGTGCCAGCAGCTCCCTTAACACCGGGGAGCTGTTTTTT. This gives the protein CASSSLNTGELFF.

The chain has TRBV30 and TRBJ2-1, with 13 positions matching TRBD2. In germline, CDR1 is GTSNPN, CDR2 SVGIG (reference sequence). CDR3 length: 16 residues. After removal of 1 base from V and 1 base from J, the junction contained 1 base not matched to a gene. CDR3 bases: TGTGCCTGGAGTGAGGGACTAGCGGGGTCCTACAATGAGCAGTTCTTC. It translates to CAWSEGLAGSYNEQFF.

The J gene is TRBJ2-7, the V gene TRBV6-5; D gene uncertain. The germline gives CDR1 MNHEY, CDR2 SVGAGI. V lost 0 bases and J lost 4, with 10 bases in between. This CDR3 is 14 amino acids long. The CDR3 loop is CASSYSRRRYEQYF. CDR3 DNA sequence: TGTGCCAGCAGTTACTCGAGGAGAAGGTACGAGCAGTACTTC.

This clone was seen just once. The chain joins TRBV6-9 to TRBJ1-5; D is unclear. CDR1 and CDR2 from the germline V gene are MNHGY and SVAAGI. Trimming pared 4 bases from V and 2 bases from J, leaving 6 bases between. The CDR3 runs 13 residues. CDR3 DNA sequence: TGTGCCAGCAGTTGGGCTGGCAATCAGCCCCAGCATTTT. Translated, it gives CASSWAGNQPQHF.

Comments on this clone: Different DNA sequences within this sample yield the same CDR3. The V call is TRBV30, the J call TRBJ1-5; a weak D match, TRBD1 (5 bases). Trimming took off 0 bases at V and 2 bases at J, with 8 bases between the two ends. The CDR3 has 14 amino acids. CDR1 GTSNPN and CDR2 SVGIG come from the germline V gene (reference sequence). CDR3 region: CAWSVQGGNQPQHF. The CDR3 nucleotides read TGTGCCTGGAGTGTACAAGGGGGCAATCAGCCCCAGCATTTT.

For this clone: Other DNA sequences in the sample encode the same CDR3. The rearrangement links TRBV19 to TRBJ1-6; D may be TRBD1 (6 bases). CDR1 is LNHDA, CDR2 SQIVND, per germline (reference sequence). V was clipped by 8 bases and J by 0 bases, with 14 bases between them. This CDR3 region has 16 residues. CDR3 in DNA: TGTGCCAGTTCATCGCGGGGGCTCTCCTATAATTCACCCCTCCACTTT. This translates into CASSSRGLSYNSPLHF. The complete variable domain, with remaining parts taken from reference TRBV19 and TRBJ1-6, reads DGGITQSPKYLFRKEGQNVTLSCEQNLNHDAMYWYRQDPGQGLRLIYYSQIVNDFQKGDIAEGYSVSREKKESFPLTVTSAQKNPTAFYLCASSSRGLSYNSPLHFGNGTRLTVT.